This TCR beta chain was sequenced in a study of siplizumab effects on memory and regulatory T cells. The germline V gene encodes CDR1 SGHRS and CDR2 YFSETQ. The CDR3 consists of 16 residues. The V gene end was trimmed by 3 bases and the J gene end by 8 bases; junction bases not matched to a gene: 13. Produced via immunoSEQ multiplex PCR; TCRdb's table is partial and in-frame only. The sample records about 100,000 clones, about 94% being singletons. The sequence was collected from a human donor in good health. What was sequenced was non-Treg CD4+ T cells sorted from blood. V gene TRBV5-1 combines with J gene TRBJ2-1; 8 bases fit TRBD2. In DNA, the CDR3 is TGCGCCAGCAGCTCCCTGCAAGCGGGAGCATATCATGAGCAGTTCTTC. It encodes CASSSLQAGAYHEQFF. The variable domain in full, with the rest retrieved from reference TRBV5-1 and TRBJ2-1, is KAGVTQTPRYLIKTRGQQVTLSCSPISGHRSVSWYQQTPGQGLQFLFEYFSETQRNKGNFPGRFSGRQFSNSRSEMNVSTLELGDSALYLCASSSLQAGAYHEQFFGPGTRLTVL.